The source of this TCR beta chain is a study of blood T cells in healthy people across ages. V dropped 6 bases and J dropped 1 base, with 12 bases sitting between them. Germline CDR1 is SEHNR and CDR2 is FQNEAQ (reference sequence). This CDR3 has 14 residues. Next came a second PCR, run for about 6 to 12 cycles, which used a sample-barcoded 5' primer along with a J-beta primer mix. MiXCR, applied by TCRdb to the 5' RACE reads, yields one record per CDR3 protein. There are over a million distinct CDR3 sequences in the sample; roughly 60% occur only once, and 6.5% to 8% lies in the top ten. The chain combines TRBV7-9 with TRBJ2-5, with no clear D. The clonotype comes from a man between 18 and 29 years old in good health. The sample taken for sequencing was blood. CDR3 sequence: CASRNAEFQETQYF. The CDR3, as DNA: TGTGCCAGCAGAAATGCGGAGTTCCAAGAGACCCAGTACTTC. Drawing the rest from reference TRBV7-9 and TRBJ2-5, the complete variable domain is DTGVSQNPRHKITKRGQNVTFRCDPISEHNRLYWYRQTLGQGPEFLTYFQNEAQLEKSRLLSDRFSAERPKGSFSTLEIQRTEQGDSAMYLCASRNAEFQETQYFGPGTRLLVL.